These 17 T cell receptor beta chains share one sample of origin, sequenced in a study of OX40 agonist ivuxolimab in advanced cancers. Sequencing used immunoSEQ multiplex PCR; TCRdb keeps in-frame clones, though not all of them. Among 90,000 to 100,000 clones listed, roughly 89% were seen once. Sample: CD4+ or CD8+ T cells sorted from blood, taken in a trial of the OX40 agonist ivuxolimab. These receptors were taken from an adult with an advanced solid tumor such as melanoma, head and neck, liver or kidney cancer.

The chain couples TRBV29-1 to TRBJ2-3; D is perhaps TRBD2 (7 bases). This CDR3 has 15 amino acids. Germline CDR1 is SQVTM and CDR2 is ANQGSEA. Trimming pared 3 bases from V and 5 bases from J, leaving 18 bases between. The CDR3 sequence is CSVEPSGGAGDTQYF. DNA for the CDR3: TGCAGCGTTGAGCCTAGTGGGGGGGCAGGAGATACGCAGTATTTT.

The chain couples TRBV5-1 to TRBJ2-1; D is undetermined. This CDR3 has 13 residues. V was clipped by 5 bases and J by 6 bases, with 12 bases between them. Germline V lookup: CDR1 SGHRS, CDR2 YFSETQ. The CDR3 reads CASRGSVGNEQFF. CDR3 in DNA: TGCGCCAGCAGGGGCAGCGTTGGCAATGAGCAGTTCTTC.

This clone was seen more than once but under ten times. The CDR3 DNA is TGTGCCAGCAGCGCGGCCTTCCGCGGGACAGCGTCTGACACAGATACGCAGTATTTT. Translating it yields CASSAAFRGTASDTDTQYF. The chain uses TRBV13 and TRBJ2-3, with a possible D match to TRBD1 (7 bases). The CDR3 loop spans 19 amino acids. CDR1 is PRHDT and CDR2 is FYEKMQ in the germline V gene (reference sequence). V was shortened by 5 bases and J by 2 bases, with 26 bases between the two germline ends.

V gene TRBV7-2 combines with J gene TRBJ2-7; possible D gene TRBD2, 5 bases. This CDR3 comprises 14 residues. CDR1 and CDR2 from the germline V gene are SGHTA and FQGNSA. Trimming took 4 bases from V and 2 from J, leaving 12 bases between them. CDR3 in amino acids: CASSWTPGAYEQYF. CDR3 nucleotides: TGTGCCAGCAGCTGGACTCCCGGGGCCTACGAGCAGTACTTC. The variable domain in full, with the rest retrieved from reference TRBV7-2 and TRBJ2-7, is GAGVSQSPSNKVTEKGKDVELRCDPISGHTALYWYRQSLGQGLEFLIYFQGNSAPDKSGLPSDRFSAERTGGSVSTLTIQRTQQEDSAVYLCASSWTPGAYEQYFGPGTRLTVT.

The chain combines TRBV28 with TRBJ1-1; 10 bases agree with TRBD1. Unmatched junction bases numbered 10, after V lost 4 bases and J lost 5 bases. The germline V gene encodes CDR1 MDHEN and CDR2 SYDVKM. The length of the CDR3 is 16 residues. CDR3 DNA: TGTGCCAGCAGTTCGGGCCGACAGGGGGCGCGAACTGAAGCTTTCTTT. Its translation is CASSSGRQGARTEAFF.

The genes are TRBV6-5 and TRBJ1-1; 10 positions match TRBD1. This CDR3 comprises 14 residues. From germline, CDR1 is MNHEY and CDR2 SVGAGI. J was trimmed by 5 bases and V by 6 bases; bases with no gene match: 6. The CDR3 loop reads CASSRGQGYTEAFF. CDR3 sequence (DNA): TGTGCCAGCAGCCGGGGACAGGGGTATACTGAAGCTTTCTTT.

This clone appeared a single time. J is TRBJ1-1 and V is TRBV6-5, with D hard to call. Looked up from germline, CDR1 is MNHEY and CDR2 is SVGAGI. Trimming pared 6 bases from V and 1 base from J, leaving 12 bases between. CDR3 length: 14 amino acids. The CDR3 here is CASSPWAPNTEAFF. The CDR3 DNA follows: TGTGCCAGCAGCCCTTGGGCCCCGAACACTGAAGCTTTCTTT.

This clone was detected a few times. This chain joins TRBV7-2 and TRBJ1-5, with a weak D call TRBD1 (5 bases). V was pared by 4 bases and J by 6 bases, with 10 bases between. Germline assignment: CDR1 SGHTA and CDR2 FQGNSA. There are 13 residues in the CDR3. CDR3 amino acids: CASSSMGGQPQHF. CDR3 DNA: TGTGCCAGCAGCTCGATGGGGGGTCAGCCCCAGCATTTT.

J is TRBJ1-5 and V is TRBV15; D not resolved. Germline V CDR1 and CDR2: LNHNV, YYDKDF (reference sequence). The CDR3 contains 15 residues. V was cut by 0 bases and J by 7 bases, with 13 bases left in between. Written as DNA, the CDR3 is TGTGCCACCAGCAGAGATCACCGCCCGGGGCAGCCCCAGCATTTT. Its protein is CATSRDHRPGQPQHF.

The rearrangement uses TRBV6-1 and TRBJ1-2; no clear D. The CDR3 sequence is 13 residues long. The germline gives CDR1 MNHNS, CDR2 SASEGT. V lost 4 bases, J lost 10 bases, and 16 bases lay in between. The CDR3 DNA follows: TGTGCCAGCAGTGTCAGCCCCCTGGGCGACTACACCTTC. Translated, it gives CASSVSPLGDYTF.

CDR3: CASSQDRRNEQYF. The CDR3, as DNA: TGTGCCAGCAGCCAAGATCGCAGGAACGAGCAGTACTTC. The chain recombines TRBV14 with TRBJ2-7; no reliable D call. The germline V and J ends were trimmed by 0 bases and 5 bases, with 8 bases remaining between them. The CDR3 extends over 13 amino acids. Germline V gives CDR1 SGHDN, CDR2 FVKESK.

The J gene is TRBJ2-2, the V gene TRBV10-1; tentative D call: TRBD2 (5 bases). There are 16 residues in the CDR3. The ends were cut back, 6 bases at V and 0 bases at J, with 14 bases in the middle. Germline values: CDR1 WNHNN, CDR2 SYGVQD (reference sequence). The CDR3 nucleotides read TGCGCCAGCAGAGCAAGCGGTACCGCGAACACCGGGGAGCTGTTTTTT. Protein: CASRASGTANTGELFF.

The J gene is TRBJ1-1, the V gene TRBV4-2, with D possibly being TRBD1 (5 bases). Trimming removed 4 bases at V and 1 base at J, with 16 bases between. Germline V gene lookup returns CDR1 LGHNA and CDR2 YNFKEQ. CDR3 length equals 16 residues. The CDR3 spells CASSRRWGLRNTEAFF. CDR3 DNA: TGTGCCAGCAGCCGAAGATGGGGGTTGAGGAACACTGAAGCTTTCTTT.

The J gene is TRBJ2-5, the V gene TRBV27; no reliable D call. The J call is uncertain, as TRBJ2-7 better fits the DNA end. This CDR3 spans 13 amino acids. The V gene's germline CDR1 is MNHEY and CDR2 SMNVEV (reference sequence). The DNA of the CDR3 is TGTGCCAGCAGTTTGTATCCCTCCTACGAGCAGTACTTC. Its protein is CASSLYPSYEQYF.

This clone was detected once. The gene calls are TRBV29-1 and TRBJ1-2; 11 nucleotides align to TRBD1. The CDR3 sequence is 14 residues long. In germline, CDR1 is SQVTM, CDR2 ANQGSEA. V dropped 4 bases and J dropped 7; count of bases not matched to a gene: 8. In DNA form, the CDR3 reads TGCAGCGTTGGAGTCGGACAGGGGGCGGCTGGCTACACCTTC. Translation: CSVGVGQGAAGYTF.

This chain links TRBV5-1 with TRBJ1-4; tentatively, D is TRBD1 (5 bases). V shed 4 bases and J shed 0 bases, with 7 bases lying between them. This CDR3 is 14 amino acids long. Germline lookup yields CDR1 SGHRS and CDR2 YFSETQ. The CDR3 protein is CASSQGATNEKLFF. The CDR3 DNA is TGCGCCAGCAGCCAGGGTGCAACTAATGAAAAACTGTTTTTT.

The chain carries TRBV6-1 and TRBJ2-3, with D tentatively TRBD2 (5 bases). The CDR3 length is 14 residues. Germline V gene data show CDR1 as MNHNS and CDR2 as SASEGT. Deletions cut 0 bases from V and 5 bases from J, with 9 bases between. In nucleotides, the CDR3 is TGTGCCAGCAGTGAAGCCTCCGGGGAAGATACGCAGTATTTT. It is translated as CASSEASGEDTQYF.